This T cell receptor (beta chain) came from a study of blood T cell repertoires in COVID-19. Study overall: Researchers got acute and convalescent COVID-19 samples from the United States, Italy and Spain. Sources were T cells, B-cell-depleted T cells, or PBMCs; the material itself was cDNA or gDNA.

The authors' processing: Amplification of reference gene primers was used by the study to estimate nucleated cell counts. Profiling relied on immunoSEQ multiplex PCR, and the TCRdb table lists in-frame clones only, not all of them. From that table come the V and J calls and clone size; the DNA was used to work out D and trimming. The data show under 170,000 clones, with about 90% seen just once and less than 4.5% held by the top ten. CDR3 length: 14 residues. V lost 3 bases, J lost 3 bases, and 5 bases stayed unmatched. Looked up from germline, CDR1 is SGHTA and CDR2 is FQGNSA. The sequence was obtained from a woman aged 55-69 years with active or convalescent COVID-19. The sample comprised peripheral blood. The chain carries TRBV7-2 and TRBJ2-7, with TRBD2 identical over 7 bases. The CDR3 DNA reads TGTGCCAGCAGCTTTGGGGACTATTACTACGAGCAGTACTTC. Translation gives CASSFGDYYYEQYF.